Sequencing of this T cell receptor beta chain was carried out in a study of blood T cell repertoires in COVID-19. Per the original data handling: Reference gene primer amplification gave nucleated cell count estimates. Using immunoSEQ multiplex PCR, the repertoire was profiled, and TCRdb retains in-frame clones only, with some absent. From that table come the V and J calls and clone size; the DNA was used to work out D and trimming. The table lists 55,000 to 90,000 clones, 88% of them singletons. The origin of this receptor is a human donor in a cohort sampled during active COVID-19. The sequenced material came from peripheral blood.

CDR3 nucleotide sequence: TGTGCCAGCAGCTTAGGAGCAGGCTCCTACAATGAGCAGTTCTTC. Protein sequence: CASSLGAGSYNEQFF. This rearrangement joins TRBV13 to TRBJ2-1; no firm D call. Germline CDR1 reads PRHDT; CDR2 reads FYEKMQ (reference sequence). V lost 0 bases and J lost 0, with 6 bases in between. The CDR3 has 15 residues.